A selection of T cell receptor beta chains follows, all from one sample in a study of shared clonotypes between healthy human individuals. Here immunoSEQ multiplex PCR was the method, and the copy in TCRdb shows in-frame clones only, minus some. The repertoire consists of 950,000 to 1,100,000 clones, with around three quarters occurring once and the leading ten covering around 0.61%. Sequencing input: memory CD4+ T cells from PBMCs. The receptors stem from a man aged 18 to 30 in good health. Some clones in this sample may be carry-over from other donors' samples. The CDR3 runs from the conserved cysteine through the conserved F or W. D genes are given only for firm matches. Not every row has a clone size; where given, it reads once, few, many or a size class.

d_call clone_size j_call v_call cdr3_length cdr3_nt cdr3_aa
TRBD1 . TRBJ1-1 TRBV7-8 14 TGTGCCAGCAGCCCACAGGGGGCGAACACTGAAGCTTTCTTT CASSPQGANTEAFF
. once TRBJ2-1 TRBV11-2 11 TGTGCCAGCAGCTCCCCCAATGAGCAGTTCTTC CASSSPNEQFF
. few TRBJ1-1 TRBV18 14 TGTGCCAGCTCACCCTATTGGAGTAACACTGAAGCTTTCTTT CASSPYWSNTEAFF
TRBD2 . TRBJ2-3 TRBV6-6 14 TGTGCCACCCTTAGCGGGAGGAGCACAGATACGCAGTATTTT CATLSGRSTDTQYF
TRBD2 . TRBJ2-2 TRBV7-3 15 TGTGCCAGCAGGCCAACTAGCGGTGGAACCGGGGAGCTGTTTTTT CASRPTSGGTGELFF
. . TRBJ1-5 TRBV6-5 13 TGTGCCAGCAGTTACACCGGGAATCAGCCCCAGCATTTT CASSYTGNQPQHF
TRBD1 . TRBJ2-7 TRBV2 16 TGTGCCAGCAGTGAACGTCCGGGACAGGGTAAATACGAGCAGTACTTC CASSERPGQGKYEQYF
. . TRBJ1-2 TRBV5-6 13 TGTGCCAGCAGCTTGGAACAACTCTATGGCTACACCTTC CASSLEQLYGYTF
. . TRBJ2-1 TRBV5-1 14 TGCGCCAGCAGCTCAATTGAAGCCTACAATGAGCAGTTCTTC CASSSIEAYNEQFF
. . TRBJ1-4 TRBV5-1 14 TGCGCCAGCACAGAGGGGGGGTCTAATGAAAAACTGTTTTTT CASTEGGSNEKLFF
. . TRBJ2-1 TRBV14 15 TGTGCCAGCAGCTCACAACCGGGACCTTACAATGAGCAGTTCTTC CASSSQPGPYNEQFF
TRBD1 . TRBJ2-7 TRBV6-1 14 TGTGCCAGCAGGCCGGACAGGGACTCCTACGAGCAGTACTTC CASRPDRDSYEQYF
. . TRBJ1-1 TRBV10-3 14 TGTGCCATCAGTGCAGGGGTTGCGGACACTGAAGCTTTCTTT CAISAGVADTEAFF
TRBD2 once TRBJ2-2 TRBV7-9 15 TGTGCCAGCAGGGCGAGCGGGAAGAACACCGGGGAGCTGTTTTTT CASRASGKNTGELFF
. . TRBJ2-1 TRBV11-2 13 TGTGCCAGCAGCTTACAACGGCAGAGTGAGCAGTTCTTC CASSLQRQSEQFF
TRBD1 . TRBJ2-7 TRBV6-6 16 TGTGCCAGCAGAAAGGAACCGACAGGGCTCTCCTACGAGCAGTGCTTC CASRKEPTGLSYEQCF
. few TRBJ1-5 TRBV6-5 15 TGTGCCAGCAGACGACAGGTTTGGGGCAATCAGCCCCAGCATTTT CASRRQVWGNQPQHF
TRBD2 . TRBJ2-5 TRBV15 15 TGTGCCACCAGCTTAGGCCCAGCGGGAGGGGAGACCCAGTACTTC CATSLGPAGGETQYF
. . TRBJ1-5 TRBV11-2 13 TGTGCCAGCAGCTTAAGGGGTGATCAGCCCCAGCATTTT CASSLRGDQPQHF
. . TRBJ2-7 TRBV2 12 TGTGCCAGCAGCAGACTGGCCAACGAGCAGTACTTC CASSRLANEQYF
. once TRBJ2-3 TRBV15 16 TGTGCCACCAGCAGAGGGGGGAGACATTCTTCAGATACGCAGTATTTT CATSRGGRHSSDTQYF
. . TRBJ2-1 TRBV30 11 TGTGCCTGGAGCGACGCGGTAGAGGGGTTCTTC CAWSDAVEGFF
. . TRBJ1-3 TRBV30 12 TGTGCCTGGAATCAACAGGGAAACACCATATATTTT CAWNQQGNTIYF
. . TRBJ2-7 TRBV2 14 TGTGCCAGCAGTGAGTTTGTTGGGGGTGGCGAGCAGTACTTC CASSEFVGGGEQYF
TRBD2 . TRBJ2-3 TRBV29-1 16 TGCAGCGTCAGTAGCGGGGGGTTGCGGGGCACAGATACGCAGTATTTT CSVSSGGLRGTDTQYF
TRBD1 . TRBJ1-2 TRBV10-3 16 TGTGCCATCAGTGAGTCGAGGGACAGGGATCTCTATGGCTACACCTTC CAISESRDRDLYGYTF
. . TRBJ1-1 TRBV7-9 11 TGTGCCAGCACTCTGGGGGCTGAAGCTTTCTTT CASTLGAEAFF
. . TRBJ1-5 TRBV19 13 TGTGCCAGTACCGCTGTGGGCAATCAGCCCCAGCATTTT CASTAVGNQPQHF
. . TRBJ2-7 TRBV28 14 TGTGCCAGCAGCCCCCAGGCCTTCCTATACGAGCAGTACTTC CASSPQAFLYEQYF
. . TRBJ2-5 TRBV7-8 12 TGTGCCAGCATCCAGAGGGGGGAGACCCAGTACTTC CASIQRGETQYF
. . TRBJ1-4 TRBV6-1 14 TGTGCCAGCACTCTAGGGGTTTGGAATGAAAAACTGTTTTTT CASTLGVWNEKLFF
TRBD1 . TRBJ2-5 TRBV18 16 TGTGCCAGCTCACCGTGGACAGGGGGTGCGATGGAGACCCAGTACTTC CASSPWTGGAMETQYF
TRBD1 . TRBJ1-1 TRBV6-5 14 TGTGCCAGCAGCCGAGGAGCCTCAGGGGGGTTGGCTTTCTTT CASSRGASGGLAFF
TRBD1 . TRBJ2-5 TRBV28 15 TGTGCCAGCAGTTTACCCGGACAGGGCGGAGAGACCCAGTACTTC CASSLPGQGGETQYF
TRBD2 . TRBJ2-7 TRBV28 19 TGTGCCAGCAGTCCCTCCGGGACTAGCGGGAGGCTTTACTCCTACGAGCAGTACTTC CASSPSGTSGRLYSYEQYF
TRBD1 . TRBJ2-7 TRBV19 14 TGTGCCAGTAGTGGCCGGGACAGGTTATACGAGCAGTACTTC CASSGRDRLYEQYF
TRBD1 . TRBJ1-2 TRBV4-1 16 TGCGCCAGCAGCCCCCGCGAAGGGGACAGAACGACTGGCTACACCTTC CASSPREGDRTTGYTF
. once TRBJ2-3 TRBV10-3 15 TGTGCCATCAGTCCTCTATACGCCCTCACAGATACGCAGTATTTT CAISPLYALTDTQYF
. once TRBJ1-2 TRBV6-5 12 TGTGCCACCTCCCCTGGGGGCTGGGGCTACACCTTC CATSPGGWGYTF
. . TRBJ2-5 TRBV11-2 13 TGTGCCAGCAGCTTGGGGCAGAGGGAGACCCAGTACTTC CASSLGQRETQYF
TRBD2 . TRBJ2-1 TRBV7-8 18 TGTGCCAGCAGCCCGGCTAGCGGGAGGGCCAAGAACGGCAATGAGCAGTTCTTC CASSPASGRAKNGNEQFF
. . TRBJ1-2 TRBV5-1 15 TGCGCCAGCAGCTTGGCGGCGACCGTGAGCTATGGCTACACCTTC CASSLAATVSYGYTF